The 16 T cell receptor beta chains reported below all come from one sample, sequenced in a study of cytomegalovirus exposure and HLA in healthy donors. The primer mix had 60 Vbeta and 13 Jbeta primers. The method was immunoSEQ multiplex PCR; TCRdb's version includes in-frame clones alone and lacks a portion of them. This table has some 120,000 clones, approximately 70% appearing once. Input material: PBMCs. Receptors were obtained from a man aged 30 to 39 in good health and CMV-seropositive.

As concerns this clone: Additional DNA sequences in this sample encode the identical CDR3. Here the CDR3 reads CASSSGTGVDEKLFF. CDR3 in DNA: TGTGCCAGCAGTTCCGGGACAGGGGTCGATGAAAAACTGTTTTTT. V and J are TRBV5-4 and TRBJ1-4; 10 positions match TRBD1. Losses at the gene ends were 5 bases for V and 6 bases for J; bases not matched to a gene: 7. CDR1 SGHNT and CDR2 YYREEE come from the germline V gene (reference sequence). The CDR3 consists of 15 residues.

The chain carries TRBV29-1 and TRBJ1-1, with no clear D. CDR1 is SQVTM, CDR2 ANQGSEA, per germline. The CDR3 runs to 12 residues. The CDR3 here is CTVNRGSTEAFF. DNA for the CDR3: TGCACCGTGAACAGAGGGAGCACTGAAGCTTTCTTT.

This sequence joins TRBV29-1 and TRBJ1-5; perhaps TRBD1 as D (5 bases). The germline V gene has CDR1 SQVTM and CDR2 ANQGSEA. The CDR3 sequence is 14 residues long. V lost 6 bases and J 4 bases, leaving 16 bases between the germline ends. This chain's CDR3 is CSVLPGGKNQPQHF. CDR3 in DNA: TGCAGCGTCCTCCCCGGGGGGAAGAATCAGCCCCAGCATTTT.

The chain couples TRBV28 to TRBJ1-1, with D perhaps matching TRBD1 (5 bases). Germline V gene sequence: CDR1 MDHEN, CDR2 SYDVKM. This CDR3 has 15 amino acids. The CDR3 coding sequence is TGTGGAGCATCCTCCGGGGGGGAAGTGAACACTGAAGCTTTCTTT. Translated, it gives CGASSGGEVNTEAFF.

The chain combines TRBV2 with TRBJ2-6, with a tentative D call TRBD1 (6 bases). The CDR3 spans 13 residues. V was shortened by 7 bases and J by 4 bases, with 8 bases between the two germline ends. Germline V gene sequence: CDR1 SNHLY, CDR2 FYNNEI. The CDR3 nucleotides read TGTGCCAGCACAGGGGACGGGGCCAACGTCCTGACTTTC. This translates into CASTGDGANVLTF.

This chain joins TRBV5-1 and TRBJ2-1, with 8 bases aligning to TRBD2. The V gene's germline CDR1 is SGHRS and CDR2 YFSETQ. The ends lost 6 bases at V and 6 bases at J; junction bases unmatched: 11. The CDR3 is made up of 15 amino acids. The DNA of the CDR3 is TGCGCCAGCACTTCGGGAGGGGGGGAGTCCAATGAGCAGTTCTTC. It translates to CASTSGGGESNEQFF.

The chain combines TRBV7-2 with TRBJ2-7; 7 bases map to TRBD1. Germline trimming cut 5 bases from V and 2 bases from J; bases unmatched to any gene: 9. Per the germline V gene, CDR1 is SGHTA and CDR2 is FQGNSA. The CDR3 is made up of 15 amino acids. The CDR3 nucleotides are TGTGCCAGCAGCAAGGGGGCCAGACTCACCTACGAGCAGTACTTC. Its protein is CASSKGARLTYEQYF.

V gene TRBV5-4 combines with J gene TRBJ1-6, with 7 nucleotides matching TRBD1. V lost 6 bases to trimming and J lost 4 bases; unmatched junction nucleotides: 13. This CDR3 contains 17 residues. In germline, CDR1 is SGHNT, CDR2 YYREEE (reference sequence). CDR3 coding DNA: TGTGCCAGCACCGCATCTGACAGGGCCGATTATAATTCACCCCTCCACTTT. It specifies CASTASDRADYNSPLHF.

The chain uses TRBV11-3 and TRBJ2-1; TRBD2 matches at 11 bases. The CDR3 sequence is 16 residues long. The ends lost 1 base at V and 9 bases at J; junction bases unmatched: 8. In germline, CDR1 is SGHNT, CDR2 YENEEA. The CDR3 DNA is TGTGCCAGCAGCTTAGGGGCTAGCGGGAGGCTATTTGAGCAGTTCTTC. Its translation: CASSLGASGRLFEQFF. Full variable domain (missing parts from reference TRBV11-3 and TRBJ2-1): EAGVVQSPRYKIIEKKQPVAFWCNPISGHNTLYWYLQNLGQGPELLIRYENEEAVDDSQLPKDRFSAERLKGVDSTLKIQPAELGDSAVYLCASSLGASGRLFEQFFGPGTRLTVL.

This chain connects TRBV27 to TRBJ2-1, with D possibly matching TRBD2 (5 bases). Per germline, CDR1 MNHEY and CDR2 SMNVEV (reference sequence). Trimming stripped 6 bases from V and 7 bases from J, with 31 bases between. The CDR3 totals 19 residues. The CDR3 is CASSRFSVVPGPGKNEQFF. In DNA form, the CDR3 reads TGTGCCAGCAGCCGGTTCTCCGTAGTACCGGGCCCCGGGAAGAATGAGCAGTTCTTC.

V usage is TRBV18 and J usage is TRBJ2-1, with a possible D match to TRBD2 (5 bases). Deletions cut 0 bases from V and 4 bases from J, with 19 bases between. Germline CDR1 and CDR2: KGHSH and LQKENI. This CDR3 has 18 residues. In DNA form, the CDR3 reads TGTGCCAGCTCACCACCGGGTGTGCGGGCAAGTACATACAATGAGCAGTTCTTC. Translation: CASSPPGVRASTYNEQFF.

In this sample, this clone turned up once. The chain carries TRBV7-3 and TRBJ1-2, with TRBD1 matching over 8 bases. The V gene's germline CDR1 is SGHTA and CDR2 FQGTGA. The V segment lost 5 bases and the J segment 6 bases; nucleotides outside the gene matches: 8. The CDR3 has 14 amino acids. In nucleotides, the CDR3 is TGTGCCAGCAGCGGATCGACAGGGGTCGATGGCTACACCTTC. Its protein product is CASSGSTGVDGYTF. The entire variable domain, with the rest obtained from reference TRBV7-3 and TRBJ1-2, is as follows: GAGVSQTPSNKVTEKGKYVELRCDPISGHTALYWYRQSLGQGPEFLIYFQGTGAADDSGLPNDRFFAVRPEGSVSTLKIQRTERGDSAVYLCASSGSTGVDGYTFGSGTRLTVV.

The CDR3 nucleotides read TGTGCCAGCAGCGTAGTTCGAAGACTAGCGGGACTTTACAATGAGCAGTTCTTC. Amino acid sequence: CASSVVRRLAGLYNEQFF. The chain is built from TRBV9 and TRBJ2-1; TRBD2 matches at 11 bases. The CDR3 length is 18 residues. Trimming removed 0 bases from V and 4 bases from J; junction bases left unmatched: 9. CDR1 SGDLS and CDR2 YYNGEE come from the germline V gene.

In regard to this clone: Within the sample, other DNA sequences also encode this same CDR3. The chain joins TRBV28 to TRBJ1-2; D might be TRBD1 (5 bases). The V end was cut by 11 bases, the J end by 5 bases, with 18 bases between. The CDR3 spans 13 residues. Germline V lookup: CDR1 MDHEN, CDR2 SYDVKM. Here the CDR3 DNA reads TGTGCCGGGAGGGGAGGTTTCAGTTATGGCTACACCTTC. Amino acids: CAGRGGFSYGYTF.

In its sample, this clone was seen a few times. This chain uses TRBV2 with TRBJ2-2, with no clear D. V was pared by 7 bases and J by 10 bases, with 10 bases between. Germline CDR1 is SNHLY and CDR2 is FYNNEI. The CDR3 contains 11 residues. The CDR3 loop reads CASTGREELFF. The CDR3 region has the DNA TGTGCCAGCACTGGGCGTGAGGAGCTGTTTTTT.

The chain couples TRBV6-1 to TRBJ2-7; tentative D call: TRBD1 (6 bases). The CDR3 totals 17 residues. V lost 2 bases and J lost 1, with 18 bases in between. Germline V gene data show CDR1 as MNHNS and CDR2 as SASEGT. The CDR3 DNA sequence: TGTGCCAGCAGTGAATGGGTAGGGGACACCGGGTCCTACGAGCAGTACTTC. Translation: CASSEWVGDTGSYEQYF.